Listed below are T cell receptor beta chains from one sample, sequenced in a study of CD8 T cells in Susac syndrome. MiXCR was run by TCRdb on the immunoSEQ multiplex PCR reads, yielding one entry per CDR3 protein. The sample records approximately 180,000 distinct CDR3 sequences, nearly 97% being singletons. The sequenced sample was CD4+ T cells from PBMCs. The source is a human donor with multiple sclerosis. Each CDR3 is given with its conserved first and last residue. Each record gives: V gene, D gene, clone size, J gene, CDR3 length, CDR3 DNA, CDR3 protein. D genes are given only for firm matches. Rows give clone size only sometimes, using once, few, many, or a class for an expanded clone.

v_gene: TRBV5-6; d_gene: NA; abundance: once; j_gene: TRBJ2-7; len: 12; CDR3nt: TGTGCCAGCAGCTTTACGACACCCGAGCAGTACTTC; CDR3aa: CASSFTTPEQYF
v_gene: TRBV5-1; d_gene: NA; abundance: NA; j_gene: TRBJ2-5; len: 17; CDR3nt: TGCGCCAGCAGCTTGGCCCTCTCAGGGGCCGACCAAGAGACCCAGTACTTC; CDR3aa: CASSLALSGADQETQYF
v_gene: TRBV30; d_gene: TRBD2; abundance: NA; j_gene: TRBJ2-3; len: 16; CDR3nt: TGTGCCTGGAGTGTACAAGGAGCGGGGGAGGCAGATACGCAGTATTTT; CDR3aa: CAWSVQGAGEADTQYF
v_gene: TRBV27; d_gene: NA; abundance: NA; j_gene: TRBJ1-6; len: 18; CDR3nt: TGTGCCAGCAGTCTCAGGGGCCGCGCGACACAATATAATTCACCCCTCCACTTT; CDR3aa: CASSLRGRATQYNSPLHF
v_gene: TRBV6-1; d_gene: TRBD2; abundance: NA; j_gene: TRBJ2-5; len: 15; CDR3nt: TGTGCCAGCACCGATAGCGGGGGGAATGAAGAGACCCAGTACTTC; CDR3aa: CASTDSGGNEETQYF
v_gene: TRBV29-1; d_gene: NA; abundance: NA; j_gene: TRBJ2-1; len: 14; CDR3nt: TGCAGCGTTGATCGTTCAGGGCTTTACAATGAGCAGTTCTTC; CDR3aa: CSVDRSGLYNEQFF
v_gene: TRBV20-1; d_gene: NA; abundance: NA; j_gene: TRBJ1-1; len: 17; CDR3nt: TGCAGTGCTAGGGTTCGTGGAACCGGGACCTCCTCCCCTGAAGCTTTCTTT; CDR3aa: CSARVRGTGTSSPEAFF
v_gene: TRBV7-2; d_gene: NA; abundance: NA; j_gene: TRBJ2-5; len: 15; CDR3nt: TGTGCCAGCAGCGTAGGGGTCTCCCTCGTAGAGACCCAGTACTTC; CDR3aa: CASSVGVSLVETQYF
v_gene: TRBV3-1; d_gene: NA; abundance: few; j_gene: TRBJ2-5; len: 12; CDR3nt: TGTGCCAGCTCACAAGACCAAGAGACCCAGTACTTC; CDR3aa: CASSQDQETQYF
v_gene: TRBV2; d_gene: TRBD1; abundance: NA; j_gene: TRBJ2-6; len: 17; CDR3nt: TGTGCCAGCAGGCGGACAGGGCTCAGCTCTGGGGCCAACGTCCTGACTTTC; CDR3aa: CASRRTGLSSGANVLTF
v_gene: TRBV6-6; d_gene: NA; abundance: NA; j_gene: TRBJ1-2; len: 13; CDR3nt: TGTGCCAGCAGTTACTGGCAGGACTATGGCTACACCTTC; CDR3aa: CASSYWQDYGYTF
v_gene: TRBV23-1; d_gene: TRBD1; abundance: NA; j_gene: TRBJ2-2; len: 16; CDR3nt: TGCGCCAGCAGTCAATCGGAGACAGGGGGAACCGGGGAGCTGTTTTTT; CDR3aa: CASSQSETGGTGELFF
v_gene: TRBV20-1; d_gene: TRBD2; abundance: once; j_gene: TRBJ2-3; len: 15; CDR3nt: TGCAGTGCTAGAGATGAGCGGGGGGGCCAGGATACGCAGTATTTT; CDR3aa: CSARDERGGQDTQYF
v_gene: TRBV6-6; d_gene: NA; abundance: NA; j_gene: TRBJ2-2; len: 12; CDR3nt: TGTGCCAGCAGTTTCTCCAGGGGGGAGCTGTTTTTT; CDR3aa: CASSFSRGELFF
v_gene: TRBV24-1; d_gene: NA; abundance: once; j_gene: TRBJ1-1; len: 16; CDR3nt: TGTGCCACCAGTGATCCTACGACAGACTTGAACACTGAAGCTTTCTTT; CDR3aa: CATSDPTTDLNTEAFF
v_gene: TRBV30; d_gene: NA; abundance: NA; j_gene: TRBJ2-4; len: 15; CDR3nt: TGTGCCTGGAGTGGGACCCAAGCTACCAAAAACATTCAGTACTTC; CDR3aa: CAWSGTQATKNIQYF
v_gene: TRBV9; d_gene: NA; abundance: NA; j_gene: TRBJ2-3; len: 13; CDR3nt: TGTGCCAGCAGCGTAGGGGTTGGAGATACGCAGTATTTT; CDR3aa: CASSVGVGDTQYF
v_gene: TRBV7-9; d_gene: TRBD2; abundance: NA; j_gene: TRBJ2-3; len: 14; CDR3nt: TGTGCCAGCAGTTTGCGGGGGGGCACAGATACGCAGTATTTT; CDR3aa: CASSLRGGTDTQYF
v_gene: TRBV18; d_gene: NA; abundance: few; j_gene: TRBJ1-2; len: 13; CDR3nt: TGTGCCAGCTCACCGGACGGCAACTATGGCTACACCTTC; CDR3aa: CASSPDGNYGYTF
v_gene: TRBV7-8; d_gene: NA; abundance: NA; j_gene: TRBJ2-7; len: 15; CDR3nt: TGTGCCAGCAGCTCAAGGTGGGGGCAATCCTACGAGCAGTACTTC; CDR3aa: CASSSRWGQSYEQYF
v_gene: TRBV30; d_gene: TRBD1; abundance: NA; j_gene: TRBJ2-7; len: 12; CDR3nt: TGTGCCTGGAGGAGGACAGGGATCGAGCAGTACTTC; CDR3aa: CAWRRTGIEQYF
v_gene: TRBV7-9; d_gene: NA; abundance: NA; j_gene: TRBJ2-1; len: 14; CDR3nt: TGTGCCAGCAAAGACAGCCGCAACTACAATGAGCAGTTCTTC; CDR3aa: CASKDSRNYNEQFF
v_gene: TRBV5-1; d_gene: TRBD1; abundance: NA; j_gene: TRBJ2-1; len: 14; CDR3nt: TGCGCCAGCAACCGGGACAGGGCCTACAATGAGCAGTTCTTC; CDR3aa: CASNRDRAYNEQFF
v_gene: TRBV20-1; d_gene: NA; abundance: NA; j_gene: TRBJ2-4; len: 13; CDR3nt: TGCAGTGCCTCGGGCCCACTGGGGGACATTCAGTACTTC; CDR3aa: CSASGPLGDIQYF
v_gene: TRBV6-6; d_gene: TRBD1; abundance: NA; j_gene: TRBJ1-1; len: 13; CDR3nt: TGTGCCAGCAGTTACAGGGGGCCAACTGAAGCTTTCTTT; CDR3aa: CASSYRGPTEAFF
v_gene: TRBV2; d_gene: NA; abundance: once; j_gene: TRBJ2-4; len: 13; CDR3nt: TGTGCCAGCAGTGCACAAACCAAAAACATTCAGTACTTC; CDR3aa: CASSAQTKNIQYF
v_gene: TRBV7-9; d_gene: NA; abundance: NA; j_gene: TRBJ1-2; len: 15; CDR3nt: TGTGCCAGCAGCTTTAACGTGGGGGGTCACTATGGCTACACCTTC; CDR3aa: CASSFNVGGHYGYTF
v_gene: TRBV30; d_gene: NA; abundance: NA; j_gene: TRBJ2-2; len: 13; CDR3nt: TGTGCCTGGAAGGGTACGAACACCGGGGAGCTGTTTTTT; CDR3aa: CAWKGTNTGELFF
v_gene: TRBV2; d_gene: TRBD2; abundance: NA; j_gene: TRBJ2-5; len: 14; CDR3nt: TGTGCCAGCAGTGACCTAGCGGGGGGAGAGACCCAGTACTTC; CDR3aa: CASSDLAGGETQYF
v_gene: TRBV4-3; d_gene: NA; abundance: NA; j_gene: TRBJ2-3; len: 14; CDR3nt: TGCGCCAGCAGCCAACAGGGCCCTACAGATACGCAGTATTTT; CDR3aa: CASSQQGPTDTQYF
v_gene: TRBV29-1; d_gene: NA; abundance: NA; j_gene: TRBJ2-7; len: 11; CDR3nt: TGCAGCGTTGAGGTTGTCTACGAGCAGTACTTC; CDR3aa: CSVEVVYEQYF
v_gene: TRBV20-1; d_gene: TRBD2; abundance: NA; j_gene: TRBJ2-3; len: 15; CDR3nt: TGCAGTGCAGGTTCTAGCGGGGGAAGCACAGATACGCAGTATTTT; CDR3aa: CSAGSSGGSTDTQYF
v_gene: TRBV29-1; d_gene: NA; abundance: NA; j_gene: TRBJ1-2; len: 15; CDR3nt: TGCAGCGTCGCGGGCACCGACTTAGCTAACTATGGCTACACCTTC; CDR3aa: CSVAGTDLANYGYTF
v_gene: TRBV20-1; d_gene: TRBD2; abundance: NA; j_gene: TRBJ2-2; len: 16; CDR3nt: TGCAGTGCTAGAGGACTAGCGGGGGTCGGTGACGGGGAGCTGTTTTTT; CDR3aa: CSARGLAGVGDGELFF
v_gene: TRBV11-2; d_gene: NA; abundance: NA; j_gene: TRBJ2-1; len: 13; CDR3nt: TGTGCCAGCAGCTTTCCCCCGGCTGGTGAGCAGTTCTTC; CDR3aa: CASSFPPAGEQFF
v_gene: TRBV27; d_gene: NA; abundance: NA; j_gene: TRBJ1-5; len: 15; CDR3nt: TGTGCCAGCAGCCTACAGGGTGGAGGCAATCAGCCCCAGCATTTT; CDR3aa: CASSLQGGGNQPQHF
v_gene: TRBV20-1; d_gene: NA; abundance: NA; j_gene: TRBJ2-7; len: 16; CDR3nt: TGCAGTGCTAGAGATTGGGGGGTGGGCAGGTCCTACGAGCAGTACTTC; CDR3aa: CSARDWGVGRSYEQYF
v_gene: TRBV20-1; d_gene: NA; abundance: NA; j_gene: TRBJ1-2; len: 12; CDR3nt: TGCAGTGGACAACGGTCAGACTATGGCTACACCTTC; CDR3aa: CSGQRSDYGYTF
v_gene: TRBV5-6; d_gene: NA; abundance: NA; j_gene: TRBJ1-5; len: 14; CDR3nt: TGTGCCAGCAGCTTTCGGGGAGGCAATCAGCCCCAGCATTTT; CDR3aa: CASSFRGGNQPQHF
v_gene: TRBV6-6; d_gene: NA; abundance: NA; j_gene: TRBJ2-7; len: 13; CDR3nt: TGTGCCAGCAGTCCTGGACAGACCTACGAGCAGTACTTC; CDR3aa: CASSPGQTYEQYF
v_gene: TRBV14; d_gene: NA; abundance: NA; j_gene: TRBJ2-2; len: 16; CDR3nt: TGTGCCAGCCGACCCTCCGGCACAGGGTACACCGGGGAGCTGTTTTTT; CDR3aa: CASRPSGTGYTGELFF
v_gene: TRBV6-2/TRBV6-3; d_gene: NA; abundance: NA; j_gene: TRBJ1-5; len: 14; CDR3nt: TGTGCCAGCGCTAGGACATCGCGTGGTCAGGTCCAGCATTTT; CDR3aa: CASARTSRGQVQHF
v_gene: TRBV5-1; d_gene: TRBD1; abundance: NA; j_gene: TRBJ1-1; len: 14; CDR3nt: TGCGCCAGCAGCCCCGGGACAGGGTGGACTGAAGCTTTCTTT; CDR3aa: CASSPGTGWTEAFF
v_gene: TRBV5-6; d_gene: NA; abundance: NA; j_gene: TRBJ2-7; len: 13; CDR3nt: TGTGCCAGCAGCTGGAGGGCTTCCTACGAGCAGTACTTC; CDR3aa: CASSWRASYEQYF
v_gene: TRBV5-1; d_gene: TRBD1; abundance: NA; j_gene: TRBJ2-7; len: 15; CDR3nt: TGCGCCAGCAGCCCATGGACAGGGATAACTTACGAGCAGTACTTC; CDR3aa: CASSPWTGITYEQYF
v_gene: TRBV30; d_gene: TRBD1; abundance: NA; j_gene: TRBJ2-5; len: 20; CDR3nt: TGTGCCTGGAGGCAGATTGAAGCTTCGGCCAGGACAGGGCTGGGGGAGACCCAGTACTTC; CDR3aa: CAWRQIEASARTGLGETQYF
v_gene: TRBV19; d_gene: NA; abundance: NA; j_gene: TRBJ1-6; len: 12; CDR3nt: TGTGCCAGTAACTCCTATAATTCACCCCTCCACTTT; CDR3aa: CASNSYNSPLHF
v_gene: TRBV29-1; d_gene: NA; abundance: NA; j_gene: TRBJ1-2; len: 14; CDR3nt: TGCAGCGATTCCCGTCAGGGTACTAACTATGGCTACACCTTC; CDR3aa: CSDSRQGTNYGYTF
v_gene: TRBV5-1; d_gene: TRBD1; abundance: NA; j_gene: TRBJ2-7; len: 13; CDR3nt: TGCGCCAGCAGCTTGGAGACAGGGATCGAGCAGTACTTC; CDR3aa: CASSLETGIEQYF
v_gene: TRBV5-1; d_gene: NA; abundance: NA; j_gene: TRBJ2-7; len: 14; CDR3nt: TGCGCCAGCAGCTTGGAGAGGCCCTTGTACGAGCAGTACTTC; CDR3aa: CASSLERPLYEQYF
v_gene: TRBV4-2; d_gene: NA; abundance: NA; j_gene: TRBJ2-7; len: 15; CDR3nt: TGTGCCAGCAGCCCTGTAGAGACGGGATCCTACGAGCAGTACTTC; CDR3aa: CASSPVETGSYEQYF
v_gene: TRBV9; d_gene: TRBD1; abundance: NA; j_gene: TRBJ1-1; len: 11; CDR3nt: TGTGCCTCGGGAGGGGACAGTGAAGCTTTCTTT; CDR3aa: CASGGDSEAFF
v_gene: TRBV29-1; d_gene: NA; abundance: NA; j_gene: TRBJ1-1; len: 12; CDR3nt: TGCAGCGTTGGGGGACTTCGTACTGAAGCTTTCTTT; CDR3aa: CSVGGLRTEAFF
v_gene: TRBV7-2; d_gene: NA; abundance: NA; j_gene: TRBJ2-3; len: 15; CDR3nt: TGTGCCAGCAGCCTCCGGGGGCCGAGCACAGATACGCAGTATTTT; CDR3aa: CASSLRGPSTDTQYF
v_gene: TRBV19; d_gene: TRBD2; abundance: once; j_gene: TRBJ2-7; len: 13; CDR3nt: TGTGCCAGTAGTTTGACTAGCTTCTACGAGCAGTACTTC; CDR3aa: CASSLTSFYEQYF
v_gene: TRBV20-1; d_gene: NA; abundance: NA; j_gene: TRBJ1-6; len: 13; CDR3nt: TGCAGTGCTAGGGGGGCAGAGAATTCACCCCTCCACTTT; CDR3aa: CSARGAENSPLHF
v_gene: TRBV20-1; d_gene: TRBD1; abundance: NA; j_gene: TRBJ2-5; len: 11; CDR3nt: TGCAGTGCACTACGAGACAGGGCCCAGTACTTC; CDR3aa: CSALRDRAQYF